This T cell receptor (beta chain) was profiled in a study of T cells in tuberculosis. The overall study: Sequenced TCRs come from CD1B-GMM tetramer-binding T cells.

Time point in this sample: new active TB diagnosis, blood taken before or within 7 days of starting treatment. The repertoire was sequenced with immunoSEQ multiplex PCR; TCRdb's copy has only in-frame clones and lacks some. This sample yields more than 20,000 clones, of which over 75% are seen a single time; about 15% belongs to the top ten. With 5 bases removed from V and 9 bases from J, the gap between germline ends came to 16 bases. Germline V gene lookup returns CDR1 MDHEN and CDR2 SYDVKM. This CDR3 has 14 amino acids. The V and J genes are TRBV28 and TRBJ2-2; D is possibly TRBD1 (5 bases). The sequence was collected from an adult with tuberculosis. The specimen comprised PBMCs, sampled at tuberculosis diagnosis. CDR3 coding DNA: TGTGCCAGCAGTCCCCAGGGCATTCTTCGGGAGCTGTTTTTT. It codes for CASSPQGILRELFF.